These 24 T cell receptor beta chains came from one sample sequenced in a study of CD8 T cells in ankylosing spondylitis. The study, taken as a whole, reports: Ankylosing spondylitis blood appeared to carry a characteristic TCR beta motif of roughly 8 highly homologous variants.

TCRdb passed the 5' RACE reads through MiXCR, listing each CDR3 protein once. This sample carries 650,000 to 800,000 distinct CDR3 sequences, around 20% of them seen once, and the ten largest clones take around 19%. These receptors' antigens are unknown. The sample taken for sequencing was blood, either unsorted or a sorted T cell fraction (not recorded which). All receptors derive from a male donor with ankylosing spondylitis.

This clonotype came up a few times. V usage is TRBV27 and J usage is TRBJ1-2; D gene uncertain. Trimming took 5 bases from V and 7 from J, leaving 17 bases between them. The germline gives CDR1 MNHEY, CDR2 SMNVEV (reference sequence). CDR3 length: 14 residues. In nucleotides, the CDR3 is TGTGCCAGCAGTCTATTGGCGGGGTCGGGTGGCTACACCTTC. Residues: CASSLLAGSGGYTF.

V usage is TRBV27 and J usage is TRBJ1-5; 9 bases fit TRBD1. The ends lost 5 bases at V and 1 base at J; junction bases unmatched: 6. The CDR3 is 16 residues long. Germline CDR1 MNHEY, CDR2 SMNVEV (reference sequence). The CDR3 DNA reads TGTGCCAGCAGTGGGGGACAGGGCGTGAGCAATCAGCCCCAGCATTTT. This sequence encodes CASSGGQGVSNQPQHF.

This clonotype showed up just a few times. The rearrangement links TRBV27 to TRBJ2-2; D gene unclear. The CDR3 length is 14 residues. Trimming cost V 5 bases and J 8 bases, with 15 bases left between them. Germline V gene sequence: CDR1 MNHEY, CDR2 SMNVEV (reference sequence). Here the CDR3 reads CASSHRETRGELFF. CDR3 sequence (DNA): TGTGCCAGCAGTCACCGCGAGACTCGGGGGGAGCTGTTTTTT.

This clonotype was seen many times. V usage is TRBV7-2 and J usage is TRBJ2-3; 8 bases are a match to TRBD2. Germline assignment: CDR1 SGHTA and CDR2 FQGNSA. The CDR3 extends over 14 amino acids. The V and J ends lost 1 base and 6 bases, in that order; junction bases with no gene match: 3. This CDR3 is CASSLVGGRDTQYF. CDR3 DNA: TGTGCCAGCAGCTTAGTCGGCGGGAGGGATACGCAGTATTTT. Variable domain in full (rest from reference TRBV7-2 and TRBJ2-3): GAGVSQSPSNKVTEKGKDVELRCDPISGHTALYWYRQSLGQGLEFLIYFQGNSAPDKSGLPSDRFSAERTGGSVSTLTIQRTQQEDSAVYLCASSLVGGRDTQYFGPGTRLTVL.

This clonotype has just a few counts. The chain joins TRBV5-1 to TRBJ2-3; TRBD2 matches at 10 bases. The V segment lost 5 bases and the J segment 0 bases; nucleotides outside the gene matches: 6. Germline values: CDR1 SGHRS, CDR2 YFSETQ. The CDR3 spans 16 residues. CDR3 coding DNA: TGCGCCAGCAGGAGAGCGGGAGGGGTGAGCACAGATACGCAGTATTTT. Translated: CASRRAGGVSTDTQYF. Based on the CDR3 plus reference TRBV5-1 and TRBJ2-3, the full variable domain is KAGVTQTPRYLIKTRGQQVTLSCSPISGHRSVSWYQQTPGQGLQFLFEYFSETQRNKGNFPGRFSGRQFSNSRSEMNVSTLELGDSALYLCASRRAGGVSTDTQYFGPGTRLTVL.

This clonotype was seen just once. The chain carries TRBV15 and TRBJ1-3; no reliable D call. Per germline, CDR1 LNHNV and CDR2 YYDKDF (reference sequence). Deletions cut 0 bases from V and 10 bases from J, with 7 bases between. This CDR3 has 12 amino acids. This CDR3 reads CATSRDRRTIYF. The CDR3 nucleotides read TGTGCCACCAGCAGAGATCGGAGAACCATATATTTT.

Only a few counts were recorded for this clonotype. V gene TRBV2 combines with J gene TRBJ1-6, with D uncertain. The CDR3 length is 12 residues. Germline values: CDR1 SNHLY, CDR2 FYNNEI. Trimming took off 6 bases at V and 7 bases at J, with 7 bases between the two ends. The CDR3 region has the DNA TGTGCCAGCAGCGCCGAGAATTCACCCCTCCACTTT. Translated: CASSAENSPLHF. The full variable domain, rest sourced from reference TRBV2 and TRBJ1-6, is EPEVTQTPSHQVTQMGQEVILRCVPISNHLYFYWYRQILGQKVEFLVSFYNNEISEKSEIFDDQFSVERPDGSNFTLKIRSTKLEDSAMYFCASSAENSPLHFGNGTRLTVT.

This chain links TRBV5-5 with TRBJ1-1, with D unclear. V was cut by 0 bases and J by 8 bases, with 5 bases left in between. From germline, CDR1 is SGHKS and CDR2 YYEKEE (reference sequence). The CDR3 spans 11 residues. Here the CDR3 DNA reads TGTGCCAGCAGCTTGGTAGAGGAAGCTTTCTTT. Translation: CASSLVEEAFF.

The rearrangement uses TRBV7-2 and TRBJ2-7; 10 bases align to TRBD2. J was trimmed by 4 bases and V by 5 bases; bases with no gene match: 8. The CDR3 consists of 15 residues. Germline loops: CDR1 SGHTA, CDR2 FQGNSA. CDR3 region: CASSLLAGELYEQYF. CDR3 sequence (DNA): TGTGCCAGCAGCCTCCTAGCGGGAGAGCTGTACGAGCAGTACTTC.

This clonotype was counted between two and nine times. The chain recombines TRBV7-6 with TRBJ2-1, with TRBD1 matching over 8 bases. The CDR3 is made up of 15 amino acids. Germline V CDR1 and CDR2: SGHVS, FNYEAQ. With 5 bases clipped from V and 3 bases from J, the junction kept 6 bases outside the gene matches. In nucleotides, the CDR3 is TGTGCCAGCAGCCCTTCGGGACAGGTCTACAATGAGCAGTTCTTC. Its protein is CASSPSGQVYNEQFF.

This clonotype has more than one count but fewer than ten. V usage is TRBV20-1 and J usage is TRBJ2-1; weak D call: TRBD1 (6 bases). This CDR3 has 14 amino acids. Germline CDR1 is DFQATT and CDR2 is SNEGSKA (reference sequence). CDR3 nucleotide sequence: TGCAGCGCCGAGGGGGTCCCTTCCTACAATGAGCAGTTCTTC. It translates to CSAEGVPSYNEQFF.

This sequence joins TRBV11-1 and TRBJ2-1; TRBD2 is a possible D gene (6 bases). Trimming took off 7 bases at V and 2 bases at J, with 12 bases between the two ends. The CDR3 loop spans 14 amino acids. Germline CDR1 is SGHAT and CDR2 is FQDESV (reference sequence). DNA of the CDR3: TGTGCCAGCAATACCGGGACTCCCTACAATGAGCAGTTCTTC. It translates to CASNTGTPYNEQFF.

This chain joins TRBV29-1 and TRBJ2-7; no clear D. The CDR3 has 14 residues. Germline CDR1 reads SQVTM; CDR2 reads ANQGSEA. Trimming shortened V by 7 bases and J by 0 bases, and 16 bases separated the two germline ends. CDR3 amino acids: CSATSDGNSYEQYF. DNA for the CDR3: TGCAGCGCTACCTCGGACGGAAACTCCTACGAGCAGTACTTC.

The chain joins TRBV5-1 to TRBJ1-1, with TRBD1 matching over 7 bases. Germline CDR1 is SGHRS and CDR2 is YFSETQ. The CDR3 spans 15 residues. The V gene end was trimmed by 3 bases and the J gene end by 1 base; junction bases not matched to a gene: 6. DNA for the CDR3: TGCGCCAGCAGCTCCTACAGGGGTTGGAACACTGAAGCTTTCTTT. Protein product: CASSSYRGWNTEAFF.

This chain uses TRBV24-1 with TRBJ1-2; TRBD1 matches at 7 bases. CDR3 length equals 14 residues. With V trimmed by 2 bases and J by 8 bases, 7 bases remained unmatched. In germline, CDR1 is KGHDR, CDR2 SFDVKD. CDR3 bases: TGTGCCACCAGTGATTCGCGACAGGGCGGAGGCTACACCTTC. It encodes CATSDSRQGGGYTF.

The chain links TRBV12-3 or TRBV12-4 to TRBJ2-1, with a possible D match to TRBD2 (7 bases). CDR3 length: 16 residues. Between the trimmed V and J ends, which lost 2 bases and 9 bases, there was a span of 20 bases. CDR3 DNA sequence: TGTGCCAGCAGTTTATTGGCTAGCGGAGGGGGAGGTGAGCAGTTCTTC. Its protein product is CASSLLASGGGGEQFF.

The chain uses TRBV16 and TRBJ1-2, with D tentatively TRBD1 (5 bases). The V and J ends lost 4 bases and 8 bases respectively, with 14 bases between them. Germline V lookup: CDR1 KGHSY, CDR2 FQNENV. The CDR3 contains 13 residues. In DNA, the CDR3 is TGTGCCAGCAGCCCCTCCGGACAACCGGGCTACACCTTC. Translated: CASSPSGQPGYTF.

The table lists this clonotype with a few counts. The chain uses TRBV15 and TRBJ2-2, with D possibly called TRBD1 or TRBD2 (5 bases each). Between the trimmed V and J ends, which lost 0 bases and 6 bases, there was a span of 11 bases. Germline V gives CDR1 LNHNV, CDR2 YYDKDF (reference sequence). The length of the CDR3 is 15 residues. The CDR3 region has the DNA TGTGCCACCAGCAGAGATCTGGGGACGCCCGGGGAGCTGTTTTTT. The encoded protein is CATSRDLGTPGELFF.

The chain joins TRBV6-1 to TRBJ2-7; 11 bases line up with TRBD1. V lost 6 bases, J lost 2 bases, and 6 bases stayed unmatched. Germline-derived CDR1 and CDR2 are MNHNS and SASEGT. The CDR3 totals 15 residues. CDR3 protein: CASRETGQGAYEQYF. CDR3 nucleotides: TGTGCCAGCAGGGAGACGGGACAGGGGGCCTACGAGCAGTACTTC.

As DNA, the CDR3 is TGTGCCAGCAGTCCCTCGCAGGTTGCACAGCCCCAGCATTTT. This sequence encodes CASSPSQVAQPQHF. This chain uses TRBV28 with TRBJ1-5, with no clear D. The CDR3 is made up of 14 amino acids. Germline CDR1 is MDHEN and CDR2 is SYDVKM. V was clipped by 5 bases and J by 7 bases, with 15 bases between them.

This chain links TRBV9 with TRBJ2-7, with D possibly being TRBD1 or TRBD2 (5 bases each). CDR1 and CDR2 from the germline V gene are SGDLS and YYNGEE. V was cut by 0 bases and J by 3 bases, with 13 bases left in between. The CDR3 is 15 amino acids. CDR3 nucleotides: TGTGCCAGCAGCGTAGGGGGACGGACGCACTACGAGCAGTACTTC. Translating gives CASSVGGRTHYEQYF.

J is TRBJ2-1 and V is TRBV7-9, with 7 bases aligning to TRBD1. Trimming removed 1 base from V and 2 bases from J; junction bases left unmatched: 5. This CDR3 is 16 amino acids long. Per the germline V gene, CDR1 is SEHNR and CDR2 is FQNEAQ (reference sequence). The chain's CDR3 is CASSLEGQGAYNEQFF. In DNA, the CDR3 is TGTGCCAGCAGCTTAGAAGGGCAGGGGGCCTACAATGAGCAGTTCTTC.

The V gene is TRBV3-1, the J gene TRBJ2-2; D might be TRBD1 or TRBD2, each matching 5 bases. Germline CDR1 and CDR2: LGHDT and YNNKEL (reference sequence). The ends were cut back, 8 bases at V and 4 bases at J, with 11 bases in the middle. The CDR3 spans 13 residues. CDR3 in amino acids: CASGGVGTGELFF. In DNA, the CDR3 is TGTGCCAGCGGGGGAGTTGGCACCGGGGAGCTGTTTTTT.

The genes are TRBV9 and TRBJ2-7; 11 bases match TRBD2. V trimming: 1 base; J trimming: 6 bases; junction bases outside the gene matches: 3. The CDR3 is 14 amino acids. The germline V gene encodes CDR1 SGDLS and CDR2 YYNGEE. CDR3 region: CASSVTTSGSEQYF. The CDR3 coding sequence is TGTGCCAGCAGCGTAACCACTAGCGGGAGCGAGCAGTACTTC.